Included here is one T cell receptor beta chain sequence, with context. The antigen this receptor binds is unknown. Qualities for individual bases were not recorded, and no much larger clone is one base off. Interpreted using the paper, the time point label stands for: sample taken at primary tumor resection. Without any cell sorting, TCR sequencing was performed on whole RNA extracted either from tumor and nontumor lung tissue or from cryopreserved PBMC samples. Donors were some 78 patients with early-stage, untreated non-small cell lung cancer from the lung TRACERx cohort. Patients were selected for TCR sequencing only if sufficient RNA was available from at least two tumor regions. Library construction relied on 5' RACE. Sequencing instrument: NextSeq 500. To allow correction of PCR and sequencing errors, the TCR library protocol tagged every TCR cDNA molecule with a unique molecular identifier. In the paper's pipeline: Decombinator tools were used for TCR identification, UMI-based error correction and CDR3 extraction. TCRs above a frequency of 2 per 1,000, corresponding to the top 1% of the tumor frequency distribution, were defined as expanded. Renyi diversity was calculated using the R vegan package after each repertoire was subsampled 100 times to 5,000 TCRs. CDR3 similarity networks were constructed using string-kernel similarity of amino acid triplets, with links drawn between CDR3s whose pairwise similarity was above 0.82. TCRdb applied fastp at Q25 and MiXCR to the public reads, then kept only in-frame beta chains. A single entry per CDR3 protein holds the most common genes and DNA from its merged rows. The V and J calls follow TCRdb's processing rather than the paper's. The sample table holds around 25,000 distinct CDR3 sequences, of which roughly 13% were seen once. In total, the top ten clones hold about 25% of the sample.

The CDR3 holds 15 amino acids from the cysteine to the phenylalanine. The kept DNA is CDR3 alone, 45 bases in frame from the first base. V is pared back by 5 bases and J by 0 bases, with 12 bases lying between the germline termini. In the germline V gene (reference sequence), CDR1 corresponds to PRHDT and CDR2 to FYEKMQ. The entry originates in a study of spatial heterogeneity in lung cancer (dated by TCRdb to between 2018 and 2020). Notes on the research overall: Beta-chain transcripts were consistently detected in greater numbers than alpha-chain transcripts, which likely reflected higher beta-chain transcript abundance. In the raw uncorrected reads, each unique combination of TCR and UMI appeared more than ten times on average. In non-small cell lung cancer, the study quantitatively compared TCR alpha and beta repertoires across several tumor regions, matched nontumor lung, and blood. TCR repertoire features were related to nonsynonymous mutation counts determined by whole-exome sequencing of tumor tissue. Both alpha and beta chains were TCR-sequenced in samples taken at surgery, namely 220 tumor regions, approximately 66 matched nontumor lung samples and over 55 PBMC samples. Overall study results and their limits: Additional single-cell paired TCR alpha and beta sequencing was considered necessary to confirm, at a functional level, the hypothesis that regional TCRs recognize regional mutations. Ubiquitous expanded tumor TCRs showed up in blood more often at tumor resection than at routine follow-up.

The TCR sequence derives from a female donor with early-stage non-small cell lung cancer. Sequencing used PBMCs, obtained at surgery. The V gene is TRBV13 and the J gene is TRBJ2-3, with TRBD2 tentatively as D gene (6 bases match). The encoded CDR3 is CASSPGTFSTDTQYF. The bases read TGTGCCAGCAGCCCCGGGACTTTTAGCACAGATACGCAGTATTTT. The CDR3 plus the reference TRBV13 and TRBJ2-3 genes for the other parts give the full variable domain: AAGVIQSPRHLIKEKRETATLKCYPIPRHDTVYWYQQGPGQDPQFLISFYEKMQSDKGSIPDRFSAQQFSDYHSELNMSSLELGDSALYFCASSPGTFSTDTQYFGPGTRLTVL.